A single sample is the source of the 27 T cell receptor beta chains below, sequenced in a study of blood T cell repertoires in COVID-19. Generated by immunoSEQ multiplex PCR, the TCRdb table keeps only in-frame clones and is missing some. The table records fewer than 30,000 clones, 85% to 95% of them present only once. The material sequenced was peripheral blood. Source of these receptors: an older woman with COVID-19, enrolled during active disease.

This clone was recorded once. The CDR3 nucleotides are TGTGCCAGTAGTAGGAGAACACAGGGGTCTGGGGCCAACGTCCTGACTTTC. This codes for CASSRRTQGSGANVLTF. The chain carries TRBV19 and TRBJ2-6; 7 bases are shared with TRBD1. V trimming: 4 bases; J trimming: 1 base; junction bases outside the gene matches: 7. This CDR3 region has 17 residues. Germline assignment: CDR1 LNHDA and CDR2 SQIVND (reference sequence).

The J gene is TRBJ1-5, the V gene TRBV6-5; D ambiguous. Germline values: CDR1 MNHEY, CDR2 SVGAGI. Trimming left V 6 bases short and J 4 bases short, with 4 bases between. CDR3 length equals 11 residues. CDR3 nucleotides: TGTGCCAGCAGACATAATCAGCCCCAGCATTTT. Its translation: CASRHNQPQHF.

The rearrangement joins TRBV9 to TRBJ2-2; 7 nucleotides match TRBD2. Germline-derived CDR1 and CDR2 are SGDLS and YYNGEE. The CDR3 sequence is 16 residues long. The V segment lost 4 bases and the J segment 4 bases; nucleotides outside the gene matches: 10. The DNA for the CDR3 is TGTGCCAGCAGCATCCGACTAGCTGTAACCACCGGGGAGCTGTTTTTT. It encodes CASSIRLAVTTGELFF. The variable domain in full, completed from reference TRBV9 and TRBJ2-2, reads DSGVTQTPKHLITATGQRVTLRCSPRSGDLSVYWYQQSLDQGLQFLIQYYNGEERAKGNILERFSAQQFPDLHSELNLSSLELGDSALYFCASSIRLAVTTGELFFGEGSRLTVL.

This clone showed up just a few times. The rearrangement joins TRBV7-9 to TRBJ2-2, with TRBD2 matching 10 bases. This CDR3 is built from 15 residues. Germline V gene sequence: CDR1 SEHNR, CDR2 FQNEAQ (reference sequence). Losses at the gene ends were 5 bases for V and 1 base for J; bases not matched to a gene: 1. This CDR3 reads CASSRTSGNTGELFF. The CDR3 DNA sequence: TGTGCCAGCAGCCGGACTAGCGGGAACACCGGGGAGCTGTTTTTT.

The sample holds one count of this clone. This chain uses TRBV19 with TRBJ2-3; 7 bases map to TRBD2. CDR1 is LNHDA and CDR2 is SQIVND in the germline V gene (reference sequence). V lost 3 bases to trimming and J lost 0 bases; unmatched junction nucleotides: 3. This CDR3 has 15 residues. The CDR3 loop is CASSISSGSTDTQYF. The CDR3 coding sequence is TGTGCCAGTAGTATCAGTAGCGGGAGCACAGATACGCAGTATTTT.

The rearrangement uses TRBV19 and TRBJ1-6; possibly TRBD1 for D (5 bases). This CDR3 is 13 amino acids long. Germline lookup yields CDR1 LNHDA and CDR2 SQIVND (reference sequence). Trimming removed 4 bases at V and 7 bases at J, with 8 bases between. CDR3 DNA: TGTGCCAGTAGTAATACAGGCAATTCACCCCTCCACTTT. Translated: CASSNTGNSPLHF.

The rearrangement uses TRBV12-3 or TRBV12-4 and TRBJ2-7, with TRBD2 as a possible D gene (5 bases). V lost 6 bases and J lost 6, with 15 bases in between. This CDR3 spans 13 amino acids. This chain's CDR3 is CASSLLGLSEQYF. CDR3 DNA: TGTGCCAGCAGCCTCTTAGGACTGAGCGAGCAGTACTTC.

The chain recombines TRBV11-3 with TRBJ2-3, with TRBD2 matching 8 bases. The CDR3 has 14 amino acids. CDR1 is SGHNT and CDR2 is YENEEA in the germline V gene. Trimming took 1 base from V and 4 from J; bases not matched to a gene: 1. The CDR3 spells CASSLGREADTQYF. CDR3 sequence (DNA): TGTGCCAGCAGCTTAGGGCGGGAGGCAGATACGCAGTATTTT.

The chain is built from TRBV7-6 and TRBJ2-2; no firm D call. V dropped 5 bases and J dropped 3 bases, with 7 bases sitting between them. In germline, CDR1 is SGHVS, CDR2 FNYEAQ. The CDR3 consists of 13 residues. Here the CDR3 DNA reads TGTGCCAGCAGCCCCTACTACACCGGGGAGCTGTTTTTT. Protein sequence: CASSPYYTGELFF. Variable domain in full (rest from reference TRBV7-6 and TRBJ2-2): GAGVSQSPRYKVTKRGQDVALRCDPISGHVSLYWYRQALGQGPEFLTYFNYEAQQDKSGLPNDRFSAERPEGSISTLTIQRTEQRDSAMYRCASSPYYTGELFFGEGSRLTVL.

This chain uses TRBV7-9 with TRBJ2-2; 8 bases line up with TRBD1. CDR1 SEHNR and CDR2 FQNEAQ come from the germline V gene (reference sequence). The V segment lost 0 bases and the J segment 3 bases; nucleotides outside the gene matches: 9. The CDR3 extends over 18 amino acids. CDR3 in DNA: TGTGCCAGCAGCTTAGCGCGTGCCGGGACAGGCGACACCGGGGAGCTGTTTTTT. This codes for CASSLARAGTGDTGELFF.

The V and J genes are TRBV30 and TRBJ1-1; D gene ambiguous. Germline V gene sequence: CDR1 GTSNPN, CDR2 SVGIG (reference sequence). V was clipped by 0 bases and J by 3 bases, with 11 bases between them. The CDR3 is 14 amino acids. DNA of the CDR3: TGTGCCTGGAGTGTACTGAGCCGCGACACTGAAGCTTTCTTT. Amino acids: CAWSVLSRDTEAFF.

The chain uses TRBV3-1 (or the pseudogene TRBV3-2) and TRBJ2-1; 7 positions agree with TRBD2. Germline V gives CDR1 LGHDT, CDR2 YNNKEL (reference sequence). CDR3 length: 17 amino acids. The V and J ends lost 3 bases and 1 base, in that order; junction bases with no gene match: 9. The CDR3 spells CASSHWTRLASYNEQFF. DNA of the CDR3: TGTGCCAGCAGCCACTGGACTAGACTTGCTTCCTACAATGAGCAGTTCTTC.

CDR3 region: CASSDPGTSATQYF. The CDR3 nucleotides read TGTGCCAGCAGTGACCCCGGGACTAGCGCGACCCAGTACTTC. The chain joins TRBV6-1 to TRBJ2-5; 10 bases map to TRBD2. Looked up from germline, CDR1 is MNHNS and CDR2 is SASEGT. The length of the CDR3 is 14 residues. V dropped 3 bases and J dropped 7; count of bases not matched to a gene: 5.

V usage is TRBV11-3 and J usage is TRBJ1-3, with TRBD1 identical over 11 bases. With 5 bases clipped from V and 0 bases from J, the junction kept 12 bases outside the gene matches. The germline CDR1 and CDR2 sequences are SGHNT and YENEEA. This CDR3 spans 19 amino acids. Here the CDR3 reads CASSPGQGASLDSGNTIYF. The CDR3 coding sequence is TGTGCCAGCAGCCCCGGACAGGGGGCTTCTCTAGACTCTGGAAACACCATATATTTT.

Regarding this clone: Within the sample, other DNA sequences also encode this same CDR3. This CDR3 reads CAWSVLRIYGYTF. CDR3 coding DNA: TGTGCCTGGAGTGTACTAAGGATCTATGGCTACACCTTC. The chain combines TRBV30 with TRBJ1-2; D is unclear. The CDR3 covers 13 residues. Germline CDR1 is GTSNPN and CDR2 is SVGIG (reference sequence). Trimming cost V 0 bases and J 4 bases, with 9 bases left between them.

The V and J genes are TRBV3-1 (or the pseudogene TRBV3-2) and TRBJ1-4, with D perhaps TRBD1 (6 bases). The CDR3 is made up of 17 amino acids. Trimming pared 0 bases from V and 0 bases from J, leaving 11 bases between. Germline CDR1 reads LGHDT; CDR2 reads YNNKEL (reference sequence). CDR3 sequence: CASSQERGGPTNEKLFF. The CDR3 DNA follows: TGTGCCAGCAGCCAAGAGAGGGGGGGGCCAACTAATGAAAAACTGTTTTTT.

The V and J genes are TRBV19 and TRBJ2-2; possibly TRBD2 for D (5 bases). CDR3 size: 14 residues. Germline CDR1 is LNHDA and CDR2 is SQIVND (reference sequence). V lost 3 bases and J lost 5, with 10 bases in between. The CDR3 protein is CASSIEGGTGELFF. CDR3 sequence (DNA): TGTGCCAGTAGTATTGAGGGCGGGACCGGGGAGCTGTTTTTT.

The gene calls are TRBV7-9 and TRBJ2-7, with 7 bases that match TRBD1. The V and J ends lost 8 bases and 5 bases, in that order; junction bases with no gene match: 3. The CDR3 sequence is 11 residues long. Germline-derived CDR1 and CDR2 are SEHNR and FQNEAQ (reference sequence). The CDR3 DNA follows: TGTGCCAGCCGCCAGGGGGACGAGCAGTACTTC. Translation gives CASRQGDEQYF.

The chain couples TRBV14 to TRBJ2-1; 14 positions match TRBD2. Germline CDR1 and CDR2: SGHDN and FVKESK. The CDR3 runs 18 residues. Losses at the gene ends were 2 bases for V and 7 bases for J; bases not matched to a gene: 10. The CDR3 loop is CASSQPSGTSGRNNEQFF. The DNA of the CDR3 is TGTGCCAGCAGCCAACCCAGCGGGACTAGCGGGAGAAATAATGAGCAGTTCTTC.

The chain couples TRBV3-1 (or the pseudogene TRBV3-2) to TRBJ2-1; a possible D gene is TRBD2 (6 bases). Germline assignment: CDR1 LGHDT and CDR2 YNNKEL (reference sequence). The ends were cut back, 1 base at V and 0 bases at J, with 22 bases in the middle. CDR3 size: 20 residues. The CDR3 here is CASSQVSPGVAGISYNEQFF. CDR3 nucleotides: TGTGCCAGCAGCCAAGTAAGCCCGGGCGTCGCGGGGATCTCCTACAATGAGCAGTTCTTC.

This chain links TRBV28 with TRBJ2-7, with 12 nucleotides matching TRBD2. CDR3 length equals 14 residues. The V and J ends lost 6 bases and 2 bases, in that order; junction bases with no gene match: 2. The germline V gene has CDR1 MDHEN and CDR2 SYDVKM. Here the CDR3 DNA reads TGTGCCAGCAGACTAGCGGGAGGTACCTACGAGCAGTACTTC. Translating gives CASRLAGGTYEQYF.

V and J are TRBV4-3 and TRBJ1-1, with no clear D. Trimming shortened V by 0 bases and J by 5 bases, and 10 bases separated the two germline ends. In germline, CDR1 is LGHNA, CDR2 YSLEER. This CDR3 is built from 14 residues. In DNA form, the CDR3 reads TGCGCCAGCAGCCAAGATCGGGTGCGGACTGAAGCTTTCTTT. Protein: CASSQDRVRTEAFF.

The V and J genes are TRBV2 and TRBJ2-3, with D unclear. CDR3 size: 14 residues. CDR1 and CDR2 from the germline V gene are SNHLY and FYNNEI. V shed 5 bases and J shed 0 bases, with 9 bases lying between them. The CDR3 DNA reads TGTGCCAGCAGTTCACTTACTAGCACAGATACGCAGTATTTT. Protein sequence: CASSSLTSTDTQYF.

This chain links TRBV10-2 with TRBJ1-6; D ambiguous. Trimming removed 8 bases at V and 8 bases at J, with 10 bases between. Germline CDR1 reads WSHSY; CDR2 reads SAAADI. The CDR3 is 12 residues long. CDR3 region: CASHPADSPLHF. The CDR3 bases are TGCGCCAGCCATCCCGCGGATTCACCCCTCCACTTT.

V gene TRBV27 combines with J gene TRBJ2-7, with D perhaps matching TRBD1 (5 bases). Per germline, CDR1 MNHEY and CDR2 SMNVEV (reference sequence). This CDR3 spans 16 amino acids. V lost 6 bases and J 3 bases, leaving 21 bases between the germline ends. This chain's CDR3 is CASRPAGWERSYEQYF. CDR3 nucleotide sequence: TGTGCCAGCAGGCCGGCAGGGTGGGAACGTAGCTACGAGCAGTACTTC.

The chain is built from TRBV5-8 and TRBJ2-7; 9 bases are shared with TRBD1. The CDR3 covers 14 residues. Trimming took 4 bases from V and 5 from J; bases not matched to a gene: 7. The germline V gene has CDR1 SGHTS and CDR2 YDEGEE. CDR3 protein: CASSRGTGLDEQYF. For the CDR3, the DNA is TGTGCCAGCAGCCGAGGGACAGGGCTAGACGAGCAGTACTTC.

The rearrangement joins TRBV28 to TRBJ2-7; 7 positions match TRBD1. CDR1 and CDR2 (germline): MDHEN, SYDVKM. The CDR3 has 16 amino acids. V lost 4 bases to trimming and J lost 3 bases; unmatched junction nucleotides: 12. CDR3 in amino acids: CASSSLGEGGGYEQYF. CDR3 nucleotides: TGTGCCAGCAGTTCCTTGGGGGAAGGGGGCGGCTACGAGCAGTACTTC.